This T cell receptor (beta chain) stems from a study of T cells in localized non-small cell lung cancer (TCRdb year 2020). Concerning the study at large: The study examined T cell repertoires in hundreds of patients with early-stage NSCLC and compared tumors with uninvolved tumor-adjacent lungs. The cohort comprised 236 treatment-naïve NSCLC patients with resected, localized lung tumors. The mean age of the NSCLC patients was around 65 years, with 120 to 150 men and 110 or so women.

V lost 7 bases and J lost 5 bases, and the count of bases not matched to a germline gene is 11. The germline V gene supplies CDR1 SGHTS and CDR2 YDEGEE. The CDR3 holds 14 amino acids from the cysteine to the phenylalanine. Solely the CDR3 DNA is kept, with 42 bases framed from the first base. On this clone itself: The antigen it recognizes is unknown. There are no base qualities to consult, and no much larger clone falls within one base.

The immunoSEQ Assay was used to sequence TCR beta CDR3 regions from DNA. Processing in the source paper ran as follows. To compute T cell density, TCR beta template counts were normalized to usable DNA, which was estimated by amplifying housekeeping genes. The preseqR package was used to estimate richness by extrapolating to 400,000 templates for PBMC samples and to 120,000 templates for tissue samples. Clonality was defined as one minus Pielou's evenness. To identify tissue-enriched TCRs, differential abundance testing was run on productive amino-acid clonotypes with a minimum total count of 5 and an alpha of 0.1. The Jaccard Index and the Morisita Overlap Index were used to quantify repertoire overlap between compartments. TCR beta CDR3s were clustered by GLIPH together with public tetramer-defined viral CDR3s, and at least three viral sequences plus V-gene enrichment were required for viral motifs. This immuneACCESS table, as held by TCRdb, lists in-frame sequences with V and J called but not all clones. Of the missing ones, under half trace to an unresolved V gene in checked studies; the others have no known cause. V, J and clone size are those of that table, while D and trimming were read from the DNA. This sample lists over 50,000 clones; 85% to 90% were detected once. Approximately 2% of the sample lies in the top ten.

At diagnosis, peripheral blood, uninvolved tumor-adjacent lung and tumor were collected and were preserved as a mix of fresh-frozen and FFPE material. For TCR repertoire profiling, the blood samples were analyzed as peripheral blood mononuclear cells. The study at large found these results: Because of the exploratory design, TCR variables were selected using unadjusted p-values without false-discovery rate correction. A median of roughly 60 of the top 100 tumor clones were detected in paired uninvolved adjacent lung, and around 30 of these tumor clones were also found among the top 100 clones of the paired uninvolved adjacent lung. Longer overall survival was associated with higher blood T cell density, whereas shorter survival was associated with higher adjacent-lung clonality. The highest T cell clonality was observed in uninvolved tumor-adjacent lung, where clonality exceeded that of tumor, suggesting that antigenic responses were more focused in uninvolved tumor-adjacent lung. Because multi-region tumor sequencing was not done, intratumor heterogeneity could not be ruled out.

The source material was peripheral blood, sampled before any cancer treatment. The receptor's source is a woman aged 35-75 years with stage I lung adenocarcinoma. The rearranged chain carries TRBV5-8 and TRBJ1-1, with 7 central nucleotides matching TRBD1. The sequence in DNA is TGTGCCAGCGACCTCCAGGGGGAGGGTACTGAAGCTTTCTTT. Translated, this gives CASDLQGEGTEAFF. With all but the CDR3 taken from the reference TRBV5-8 and TRBJ1-1 genes, the full variable domain is: EAGVTQSPTHLIKTRGQQATLRCSPISGHTSVYWYQQALGLGLQFLLWYDEGEERNRGNFPPRFSGRQFPNYSSELNVNALELEDSALYLCASDLQGEGTEAFFGQGTRLTVV.